These T cell receptor beta chains were read from a single sample in a study of response to subunit inactivated influenza vaccine. MiXCR was run by TCRdb on the RT-PCR reads, yielding one entry per CDR3 protein. Of under 200,000 distinct CDR3 sequences in the sample, approximately 12% were seen once. The sample consisted of CD8+ T cells sorted from PBMCs, taken around 25 months after vaccination. Receptor source: a man between 50 and 75 years old who received an inactivated influenza vaccine. Both conserved end residues are trimmed from each CDR3. The size of a clone is reported for some rows only, either as once, few or many, or as a class for expanded clones.

v_gene	j_gene	abundance	CDR3aa
TRBV27	TRBJ2-2	few	ASSLLGTGGSTGELF
TRBV27	TRBJ2-3	-	ASGQSTDTQY
TRBV9	TRBJ2-7	-	ASSAGNRGYEQY
TRBV27	TRBJ2-2	few	ASTTPQGATGELF
TRBV7-9	TRBJ2-1	-	ASTLGVRVNEQF
TRBV18	TRBJ1-1	few	ASSPVQGAPMNTEAF
TRBV9	TRBJ2-5	-	ASSEIAGATETQY
TRBV20-1	TRBJ2-3	-	SARWGDTDTQY
TRBV6-5	TRBJ2-6	-	ASSYRPSTSGANVLT
TRBV5-8	TRBJ2-1	few	ASSLDTGVYNEQF
TRBV9	TRBJ2-7	-	ASSVGTSTYEQY
TRBV6-6	TRBJ2-3	-	ASIGLRADTQY
TRBV15	TRBJ2-7	few	ATSRDRDGSSYEQY
TRBV5-5	TRBJ2-1	few	ASSLEWGLYYNEQF
TRBV20-1	TRBJ2-1	few	SARDRGGTWNEQF
TRBV11-3	TRBJ2-2	few	ASSGQYPGELF
TRBV19	TRBJ2-5	-	ASSMMQLAGLETQY
TRBV20-1	TRBJ1-5	few	SAEDGNQPQH
TRBV20-1	TRBJ2-7	many	SGGFDYEQY
TRBV12-3/TRBV12-4	TRBJ1-1	few	ASSLGQGDYYTEAF
TRBV20-1	TRBJ1-5	few	SATQGYGPQH
TRBV6-1	TRBJ2-1	-	ASSEEGDFYNEQF
TRBV6-1	TRBJ2-5	-	ASTQPGTSGDWTQY
TRBV29-1	TRBJ2-1	-	SGRGGAYNEQF
TRBV12-3/TRBV12-4	TRBJ2-1	-	ASSFAGGYYNEQF
TRBV7-9	TRBJ2-1	many	ASSLENNNEQF
TRBV7-9	TRBJ2-7	-	ASSLHAGVSNEQY
TRBV4-1	TRBJ2-1	-	ASSAPERYRHEQF
TRBV7-9	TRBJ2-5	-	ASSLVARQETQY
TRBV6-1	TRBJ2-7	-	ASCSWGSWNYEQY
TRBV20-1	TRBJ2-7	-	SARGTSGLSYEQY